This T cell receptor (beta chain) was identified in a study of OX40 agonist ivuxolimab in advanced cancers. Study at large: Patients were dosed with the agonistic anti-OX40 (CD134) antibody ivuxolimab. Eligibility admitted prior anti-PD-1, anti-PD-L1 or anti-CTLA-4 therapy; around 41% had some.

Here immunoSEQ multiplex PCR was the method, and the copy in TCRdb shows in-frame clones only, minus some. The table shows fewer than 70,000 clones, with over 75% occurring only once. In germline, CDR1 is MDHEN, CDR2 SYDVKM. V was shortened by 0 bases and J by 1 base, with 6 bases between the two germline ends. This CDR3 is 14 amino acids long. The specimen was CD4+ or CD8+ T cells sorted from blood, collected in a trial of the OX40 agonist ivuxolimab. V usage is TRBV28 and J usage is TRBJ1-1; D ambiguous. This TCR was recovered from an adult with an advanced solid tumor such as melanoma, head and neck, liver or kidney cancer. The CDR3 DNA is TGTGCCAGCAGTTTATGGGGTCGGAACACTGAAGCTTTCTTT. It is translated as CASSLWGRNTEAFF.